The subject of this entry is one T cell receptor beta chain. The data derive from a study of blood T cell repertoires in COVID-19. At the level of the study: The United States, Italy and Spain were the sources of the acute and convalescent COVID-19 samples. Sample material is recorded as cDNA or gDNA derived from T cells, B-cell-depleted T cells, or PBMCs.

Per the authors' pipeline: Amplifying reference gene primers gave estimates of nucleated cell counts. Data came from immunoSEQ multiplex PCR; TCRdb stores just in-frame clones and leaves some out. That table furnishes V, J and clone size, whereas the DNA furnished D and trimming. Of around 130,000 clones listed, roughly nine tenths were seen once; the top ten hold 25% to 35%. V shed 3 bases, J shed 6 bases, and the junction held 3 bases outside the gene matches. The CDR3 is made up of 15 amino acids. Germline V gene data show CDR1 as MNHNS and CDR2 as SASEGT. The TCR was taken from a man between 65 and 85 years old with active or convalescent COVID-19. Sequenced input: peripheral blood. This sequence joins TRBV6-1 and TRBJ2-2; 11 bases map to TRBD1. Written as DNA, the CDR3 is TGTGCCAGCAGTGAGCCGGGACAGGGGGCCGGGGAGCTGTTTTTT. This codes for CASSEPGQGAGELFF.